This TCR beta chain appears in the sequencing data of a study of T cells in Graves' hyperthyroidism and ophthalmopathy. The overall study: Sampling of peripheral blood happened at initial diagnosis, prior to any treatment.

Each diagnosis was grounded in clinical symptoms, serum thyroxine and TRAb, thyroid ultrasound, and orbital computed tomography. Fresh peripheral blood, approximately 10 ml, was the source of the PBMCs. The sample holds many counts of this clonotype. What it recognizes is unknown. TCR beta CDR3 region amplification was performed from RNA transcripts. The HTBI primer set served for first-round RT-PCR of the TCR CDR3. TCRdb reprocessed the multiplex PCR reads with MiXCR, giving one entry per CDR3 protein. The sample holds over 400,000 distinct CDR3 sequences; under 15% are singletons and the top ten take under 15%. General study findings and limits: Expanded thyroid clonotypes (above 0.001) were mostly also found in blood.

From germline, CDR1 is SGHVS and CDR2 FQNEAQ. The CDR3 has 14 residues. V lost 5 bases and J lost 10, with 18 bases in between. What was sequenced was blood. The J gene is TRBJ1-5, the V gene TRBV7-8, with D unresolved. This receptor was taken from a young man with Graves' ophthalmopathy. CDR3 loop: CASSPVKALPPQHF. CDR3 DNA sequence: TGTGCCAGCAGCCCCGTTAAGGCGCTCCCACCCCAGCATTTT.